The following is a T cell receptor (beta chain) sequence with its context. The antigen remains undetermined. These data originate in a study of neoadjuvant nivolumab and ipilimumab in lung cancer. On the study more broadly: The combination arm added day-1 ipilimumab 1 mg/kg to nivolumab 3 mg/kg on days 1, 15, 29. The study, taken as a whole, reports: A small number of samples were TCR sequenced.

Germline CDR1 reads SGHRS; CDR2 reads YFSETQ. The CDR3 contains 13 residues. V lost 1 base to trimming and J lost 11 bases, with 15 bases between them. TCRdb keeps only in-frame clones here, not all; method: immunoSEQ multiplex PCR. Seen here are tens of thousands of clones, approximately 90% observed once, and the top ten hold about 5.3%. The sample here was peripheral blood, taken after neoadjuvant nivolumab, alone or with ipilimumab, at or shortly before surgery. The J gene is TRBJ1-1, the V gene TRBV5-1, with D perhaps matching TRBD1 (5 bases). The sequence was obtained from an adult with non-small cell lung cancer. The CDR3 sequence is CASSLIEGQRAFF. In DNA, the CDR3 is TGCGCCAGCAGCTTGATTGAGGGGCAGAGGGCTTTCTTT.